A single sample gave rise to the 32 T cell receptor beta chains below, sequenced in a study of blood T cell repertoires in COVID-19. Profiled with immunoSEQ multiplex PCR; TCRdb holds only in-frame clones, not every one. The data show approximately 40,000 clones, around 80% seen once. Sequencing input: peripheral blood. These receptors all come from a man at least 80 years old with active or convalescent COVID-19.

DNA of the CDR3: TGTGCCAGCAGCCTAGGAGGGTTTTCCTACGAGCAGTACTTC. Its protein product is CASSLGGFSYEQYF. This chain links TRBV28 with TRBJ2-7, with D possibly TRBD2 on 6 matching bases. The germline CDR1 and CDR2 sequences are MDHEN and SYDVKM. This CDR3 is built from 14 residues. The ends were cut back, 6 bases at V and 1 base at J, with 13 bases in the middle.

V usage is TRBV11-1 and J usage is TRBJ2-7, with a tentative D call TRBD1 (5 bases). Trimming shortened V by 4 bases and J by 1 base, and 14 bases separated the two germline ends. The CDR3 sequence is 15 residues long. Per the germline V gene, CDR1 is SGHAT and CDR2 is FQDESV (reference sequence). CDR3 in DNA: TGTGCCAGCAGCTGGGCGTCGGACAATTCCTACGAGCAGTACTTC. It specifies CASSWASDNSYEQYF.

V usage is TRBV7-3 and J usage is TRBJ1-3; D may be TRBD1 (5 bases). The CDR3 totals 15 residues. The germline V and J ends were trimmed by 5 bases and 0 bases, with 11 bases remaining between them. The V gene's germline CDR1 is SGHTA and CDR2 FQGTGA. The CDR3 bases are TGTGCCAGCAGCCGACAGACAATCTCTGGAAACACCATATATTTT. As protein: CASSRQTISGNTIYF.

The V and J genes are TRBV15 and TRBJ1-5; D is undetermined. CDR1 LNHNV and CDR2 YYDKDF come from the germline V gene (reference sequence). The CDR3 spans 11 residues. V dropped 5 bases and J dropped 13 bases, with 12 bases sitting between them. CDR3 nucleotides: TGTGCCACCAGCGGGGTAACGGGACAGCATTTT. The encoded protein is CATSGVTGQHF.

This clone was recorded only once. The chain employs TRBV4-1 and TRBJ2-4, with D hard to call. Per the germline V gene, CDR1 is MGHRA and CDR2 is YSYEKL. CDR3 length: 17 residues. V was pared by 0 bases and J by 0 bases, with 12 bases between. The CDR3 sequence: CASSQDRDTLAKNIQYF. CDR3 in DNA: TGCGCCAGCAGCCAAGACCGCGACACATTAGCCAAAAACATTCAGTACTTC.

The chain is built from TRBV16 and TRBJ2-1; D remains unclear. V was shortened by 2 bases and J by 2 bases, with 4 bases between the two germline ends. The CDR3 is made up of 13 amino acids. Germline lookup yields CDR1 KGHSY and CDR2 FQNENV. This CDR3 reads CASSQATYNEQFF. CDR3 DNA: TGTGCCAGCAGCCAAGCGACCTACAATGAGCAGTTCTTC.

V usage is TRBV9 and J usage is TRBJ1-1, with D hard to call. Deletions cut 0 bases from V and 2 bases from J, with 14 bases between. Germline loops: CDR1 SGDLS, CDR2 YYNGEE. CDR3 length: 16 residues. DNA of the CDR3: TGTGCCAGCAGCGTAGAGGGAGTGAGCAGTAACACTGAAGCTTTCTTT. Translated, it gives CASSVEGVSSNTEAFF.

The chain is built from TRBV7-2 and TRBJ1-1, with 12 bases matching TRBD1. V lost 4 bases, J lost 7 bases, and 13 bases stayed unmatched. Germline V gives CDR1 SGHTA, CDR2 FQGNSA. This CDR3 spans 17 amino acids. In DNA, the CDR3 is TGTGCCAGCAGCTCAGCGGTGGGACAGGGGGCTAGGGGTGAAGCTTTCTTT. Encoded protein: CASSSAVGQGARGEAFF. Complete variable domain (other parts from reference TRBV7-2 and TRBJ1-1): GAGVSQSPSNKVTEKGKDVELRCDPISGHTALYWYRQSLGQGLEFLIYFQGNSAPDKSGLPSDRFSAERTGGSVSTLTIQRTQQEDSAVYLCASSSAVGQGARGEAFFGQGTRLTVV.

J is TRBJ1-1 and V is TRBV7-8, with 8 bases lining up with TRBD1. J lost 0 bases, V lost 6 bases, and 9 bases had no gene match. This CDR3 has 16 amino acids. CDR1 is SGHVS, CDR2 FQNEAQ, per germline. The CDR3 loop reads CASRIGVGQVNTEAFF. The CDR3 nucleotides read TGTGCCAGCAGAATTGGGGTGGGACAGGTGAACACTGAAGCTTTCTTT.

The chain has TRBV7-9 and TRBJ1-1, with D possibly being TRBD1 (6 bases). Trimming left V 3 bases short and J 5 bases short, with 13 bases between. This CDR3 contains 14 residues. Per the germline V gene, CDR1 is SEHNR and CDR2 is FQNEAQ (reference sequence). The DNA for the CDR3 is TGTGCCAGCAGCTTGGCGGGGGCGCGAACTGAAGCTTTCTTT. Residues: CASSLAGARTEAFF.

The V call is TRBV5-1, the J call TRBJ2-1; D is perhaps TRBD2 (6 bases). This CDR3 contains 15 residues. V lost 0 bases and J 3 bases, leaving 10 bases between the germline ends. Germline V gene lookup returns CDR1 SGHRS and CDR2 YFSETQ. Here the CDR3 reads CASSLDGGNYNEQFF. CDR3 nucleotide sequence: TGCGCCAGCAGCTTGGATGGGGGGAACTACAATGAGCAGTTCTTC. The full variable domain, in which reference TRBV5-1 and TRBJ2-1 provide the parts outside the CDR3, is KAGVTQTPRYLIKTRGQQVTLSCSPISGHRSVSWYQQTPGQGLQFLFEYFSETQRNKGNFPGRFSGRQFSNSRSEMNVSTLELGDSALYLCASSLDGGNYNEQFFGPGTRLTVL.

This clone appeared a single time. The genes are TRBV9 and TRBJ2-3; TRBD2 matches at 8 bases. The CDR3 has 14 residues. V shed 3 bases, J shed 2 bases, and the junction held 2 bases outside the gene matches. CDR1 is SGDLS and CDR2 is YYNGEE in the germline V gene. The CDR3, as DNA: TGTGCCAGCAGCGGCGGGGGGTCCACAGATACGCAGTATTTT. It encodes CASSGGGSTDTQYF.

V usage is TRBV10-3 and J usage is TRBJ1-2, with D possibly matching TRBD1 (6 bases). Germline assignment: CDR1 ENHRY and CDR2 SYGVKD. Trimming took 5 bases from V and 0 from J, leaving 13 bases between them. The CDR3 is 15 residues long. The CDR3 DNA reads TGTGCCATCAGTCAGACAGGCCAACCTAACTATGGCTACACCTTC. This sequence encodes CAISQTGQPNYGYTF.

This chain uses TRBV28 with TRBJ2-4; 12 nucleotides agree with TRBD2. Unmatched junction bases numbered 20, after V lost 4 bases and J lost 4 bases. Germline V gene sequence: CDR1 MDHEN, CDR2 SYDVKM. CDR3 length: 21 amino acids. CDR3 bases: TGTGCCAGCAGTTCCCCCCTAAGAATCCTAGCGGGAGGGCCTCTGAAAAACATTCAGTACTTC. Protein: CASSSPLRILAGGPLKNIQYF.

In DNA form, the CDR3 reads TGTGCCAGCAGCCAGGGACACTCCTACGAGCAGTACTTC. It translates to CASSQGHSYEQYF. This chain joins TRBV7-3 and TRBJ2-7; weak D call: TRBD1 (6 bases). The CDR3 is 13 residues long. CDR1 SGHTA and CDR2 FQGTGA come from the germline V gene. The ends were cut back, 5 bases at V and 0 bases at J, with 8 bases in the middle.

J is TRBJ2-7 and V is TRBV11-2; 11 bases agree with TRBD1. The CDR3 runs to 15 residues. Germline loops: CDR1 SGHAT, CDR2 FQNNGV. V dropped 1 base and J dropped 1; count of bases not matched to a gene: 0. The CDR3 spells CASSLGDRGSYEQYF. In DNA form, the CDR3 reads TGTGCCAGCAGCTTAGGGGACAGGGGGTCCTACGAGCAGTACTTC.

The J gene is TRBJ1-2, the V gene TRBV6-5; no definite D call. V lost 8 bases and J lost 8, with 15 bases in between. The CDR3 runs to 12 residues. CDR1 and CDR2 from the germline V gene are MNHEY and SVGAGI. The chain's CDR3 is CASFQVRWGYTF. The CDR3 nucleotides are TGTGCCAGCTTCCAAGTGCGGTGGGGCTACACCTTC.

V and J are TRBV5-5 and TRBJ2-1; 11 bases align to TRBD1. The CDR3 runs to 16 residues. V shed 0 bases and J 4 bases; nucleotides not matched to a gene: 3. Germline CDR1 is SGHKS and CDR2 is YYEKEE (reference sequence). The CDR3: CASSLEGQGGYNEQFF. The CDR3 region has the DNA TGTGCCAGCAGCTTGGAGGGACAGGGGGGATACAATGAGCAGTTCTTC.

The CDR3 region is CATRQGNTGELFF. The CDR3 DNA is TGTGCCACACGACAGGGAAACACCGGGGAGCTGTTTTTT. The chain couples TRBV24-1 to TRBJ2-2; 7 bases fit TRBD1. The CDR3 is 13 amino acids. CDR1 is KGHDR, CDR2 SFDVKD, per germline. Unmatched junction bases numbered 3, after V lost 10 bases and J lost 2 bases.

V is TRBV5-1 and J is TRBJ2-7; D is uncertain. Trimming stripped 1 base from V and 5 bases from J, with 7 bases between. Germline V gene lookup returns CDR1 SGHRS and CDR2 YFSETQ. The CDR3 totals 12 residues. CDR3 loop: CASSLKPDEQYF. In DNA, the CDR3 is TGCGCCAGCAGCTTGAAGCCGGACGAGCAGTACTTC. The variable domain in full, completed from reference TRBV5-1 and TRBJ2-7, reads KAGVTQTPRYLIKTRGQQVTLSCSPISGHRSVSWYQQTPGQGLQFLFEYFSETQRNKGNFPGRFSGRQFSNSRSEMNVSTLELGDSALYLCASSLKPDEQYFGPGTRLTVT.

The CDR3 nucleotides are TGTGCCAGTAGTACAATAGCGGGAGTGGGTGTTGAGCAGTTCTTC. Translated, it gives CASSTIAGVGVEQFF. V gene TRBV19 combines with J gene TRBJ2-1; 9 positions match TRBD2. CDR1 is LNHDA and CDR2 is SQIVND in the germline V gene (reference sequence). Unmatched junction bases numbered 10, after V lost 4 bases and J lost 9 bases. This CDR3 spans 15 amino acids.

A single count supports this clone. The CDR3 region has the DNA TGCGCCAGCAGCCTACGGACAGGTAATGCAGATTCACCCCTCCACTTT. It translates to CASSLRTGNADSPLHF. The rearrangement joins TRBV5-1 to TRBJ1-6; 7 nucleotides match TRBD1. The germline CDR1 and CDR2 sequences are SGHRS and YFSETQ. This CDR3 is built from 16 residues. V lost 4 bases and J lost 8; bases outside the gene matches: 12.

This clone was observed a single time. V gene TRBV28 combines with J gene TRBJ1-2; possibly TRBD1 for D (5 bases). The CDR3 contains 13 residues. Germline CDR1 and CDR2: MDHEN and SYDVKM. V gave up 6 bases and J gave up 2 bases, with 10 bases separating them. The chain's CDR3 is CASRLQANYGYTF. CDR3 nucleotide sequence: TGTGCCAGCAGGTTACAGGCAAACTATGGCTACACCTTC.

This sequence joins TRBV5-5 and TRBJ2-7; weak D call: TRBD1 (6 bases). This CDR3 spans 16 amino acids. Deletions cut 0 bases from V and 0 bases from J, with 13 bases between. Germline V gene data show CDR1 as SGHKS and CDR2 as YYEKEE (reference sequence). The CDR3 loop reads CASSLAGSGASYEQYF. CDR3 coding DNA: TGTGCCAGCAGCTTGGCCGGGTCAGGGGCCTCCTACGAGCAGTACTTC.

The J gene is TRBJ2-7, the V gene TRBV5-8; 12 bases match TRBD2. The germline gives CDR1 SGHTS, CDR2 YDEGEE. V lost 3 bases to trimming and J lost 3 bases; unmatched junction nucleotides: 4. The CDR3 runs 15 residues. The CDR3 DNA sequence: TGTGCCAGCAGCTCTAGCGGGAGGGCCTTCTACGAGCAGTACTTC. Amino acid sequence: CASSSSGRAFYEQYF.

This chain links TRBV7-2 with TRBJ2-2; TRBD1 matches 7 bases. The CDR3 consists of 14 residues. The germline CDR1 and CDR2 sequences are SGHTA and FQGNSA. V shed 5 bases and J 3 bases; nucleotides not matched to a gene: 3. As DNA, the CDR3 is TGTGCCAGCAGCACGAGGGGGCACACCGGGGAGCTGTTTTTT. Translation: CASSTRGHTGELFF. Full variable domain (rest looked up from reference TRBV7-2 and TRBJ2-2): GAGVSQSPSNKVTEKGKDVELRCDPISGHTALYWYRQSLGQGLEFLIYFQGNSAPDKSGLPSDRFSAERTGGSVSTLTIQRTQQEDSAVYLCASSTRGHTGELFFGEGSRLTVL.

The CDR3: CASSLAGLSTDTQYF. As DNA, the CDR3 is TGTGCCAGCAGTTTAGCGGGGTTGAGCACAGATACGCAGTATTTT. V and J are TRBV28 and TRBJ2-3; the D gene is possibly TRBD2 (6 bases). V lost 2 bases to trimming and J lost 0 bases, with 9 bases between them. The CDR3 contains 15 residues. Germline-derived CDR1 and CDR2 are MDHEN and SYDVKM.

The chain uses TRBV5-1 and TRBJ1-5; TRBD1 aligns across 7 bases. The germline V gene encodes CDR1 SGHRS and CDR2 YFSETQ. With 4 bases clipped from V and 0 bases from J, the junction kept 4 bases outside the gene matches. The CDR3 is 15 amino acids. The CDR3 coding sequence is TGCGCCAGCAGCGAGACAGGGAATAGCAATCAGCCCCAGCATTTT. Its protein is CASSETGNSNQPQHF.

This clone was counted only a few times. The rearrangement uses TRBV19 and TRBJ1-2; 7 positions agree with TRBD1. CDR3 length: 15 residues. Per the germline V gene, CDR1 is LNHDA and CDR2 is SQIVND (reference sequence). Trimming at V came to 1 base and at J to 2 bases, leaving 4 bases not matched to a gene. CDR3 bases: TGTGCCAGTAGTATAGCGACAGGGCCCAACTATGGCTACACCTTC. This codes for CASSIATGPNYGYTF. The full variable domain, with the rest looked up from reference TRBV19 and TRBJ1-2, is DGGITQSPKYLFRKEGQNVTLSCEQNLNHDAMYWYRQDPGQGLRLIYYSQIVNDFQKGDIAEGYSVSREKKESFPLTVTSAQKNPTAFYLCASSIATGPNYGYTFGSGTRLTVV.

The chain has TRBV18 and TRBJ2-2; D is ambiguous. The CDR3 is 16 amino acids. Trimming stripped 4 bases from V and 0 bases from J, with 12 bases between. Per germline, CDR1 KGHSH and CDR2 LQKENI. CDR3 residues: CASSLQNPANTGELFF. In nucleotides, the CDR3 is TGTGCCAGCTCACTCCAGAATCCCGCGAACACCGGGGAGCTGTTTTTT.

This clone was counted a few times. This chain links TRBV28 with TRBJ2-1; 8 positions match TRBD2. The trim removed 2 bases at V and 2 bases at J, leaving 2 bases unmatched. Germline V gene sequence: CDR1 MDHEN, CDR2 SYDVKM. This CDR3 is built from 15 residues. CDR3 region: CASSLDGRAYNEQFF. The CDR3 coding sequence is TGTGCCAGCAGTTTAGACGGGAGGGCCTACAATGAGCAGTTCTTC.

Many counts were recorded for this clone. The genes are TRBV5-4 and TRBJ1-1; tentative D call: TRBD1 (6 bases). The V and J ends lost 4 bases and 0 bases respectively, with 13 bases between them. Germline CDR1 is SGHNT and CDR2 is YYREEE (reference sequence). The CDR3 loop spans 15 amino acids. CDR3 protein: CASSGRTEMNTEAFF. The CDR3 nucleotides read TGTGCCAGCAGCGGGCGGACAGAGATGAACACTGAAGCTTTCTTT. Supplemented by reference TRBV5-4 and TRBJ1-1, the full variable domain reads ETGVTQSPTHLIKTRGQQVTLRCSSQSGHNTVSWYQQALGQGPQFIFQYYREEENGRGNFPPRFSGLQFPNYSSELNVNALELDDSALYLCASSGRTEMNTEAFFGQGTRLTVV.